This note documents a single TCR beta chain sequence. Its antigen is not identified. Addition of a universal primer site occurred through template switching, and cDNA carried unique molecular identifiers. TCRdb re-called the 5' RACE reads through MiXCR, storing one row per CDR3 protein. The sample consists of about 470,000 distinct CDR3 sequences, 24% of them appearing once. This entry comes from a study of identical twins. Points from the study as a whole: Potential partial confounding of zero-insertion analyses by invariant MAIT and iNKT cells was noted. Fewer insertions characterized abundant cord blood beta clonotypes, whereas memory repertoires showed none.

V was shortened by 6 bases and J by 4 bases, with 14 bases between the two germline ends. The V gene's germline CDR1 is MNHNS and CDR2 SASEGT. The length of the CDR3 is 14 residues. The same sample was also studied in work on T cells expressing NK-cell markers. That publication notes: Leadership of the CD3+CD56-NKG2C+ fraction also belonged to these clonotypes in several donors.

What was sequenced was CD4+ T cells sorted from blood. This clonotype was sampled from a woman aged 18-30 years in good health. The genes are TRBV6-1 and TRBJ2-3; D not certain. CDR3 coding DNA: TGTGCCAGCAGAGGGCGGTCTAGGTCAGATACGCAGTATTTT. Protein: CASRGRSRSDTQYF.